The text below deals with one T cell receptor (beta chain). As yet, its antigen is unknown. This entry comes from a study of human T cells and chemical hapten exposure. Notes on the study in general: No alteration of TCRs above 1 in 1000 frequency was seen with DPC sensitization. Significantly more large CDR3 similarity clusters were formed by expanded TCRs than by controls.

TCRdb reanalysed the RACE reads using MiXCR and keeps one entry per CDR3 protein. The table lists approximately 100,000 distinct CDR3 sequences, roughly 12% of them singletons, with 1.6% in the top ten. Time point: pre-sensitization, week 0. Documented treatment: therapeutic diphenylcyclopropenone sensitization with weekly scalp DPC. From germline, CDR1 is MDHEN and CDR2 SYDVKM. CDR3 length equals 15 residues. Trimming removed 5 bases at V and 1 base at J, with 14 bases between. The chain combines TRBV28 with TRBJ1-1, with a tentative D call TRBD1 (6 bases). The receptor comes from a woman aged 45-60 years with alopecia areata. Some clones in this sample may be carry-over from other donors' samples. The sequenced sample was whole blood, obtained in connection with sensitization to the hapten diphenylcyclopropenone (DPC). CDR3 amino acids: CASSLTGPGNTEAFF. As DNA, the CDR3 is TGTGCCAGCAGTCTTACAGGGCCAGGGAACACTGAAGCTTTCTTT.